A few counts support the clone carrying this T cell receptor beta chain. The antigen remains undetermined. Unmatched junction bases numbered 14, after V lost 6 bases and J lost 5 bases. The CDR3 length is 18 residues. The data stem from a study of CD8 T cells in ankylosing spondylitis. Points from the study as a whole: Blood of patients with ankylosing spondylitis appeared to be characterized by a TCR beta motif of several highly homologous variants. In peripheral blood, disease-linked CD8+ clones occurred at relatively low frequencies. Enrichment of disease-linked clones was reportedly significant in matched ankylosing spondylitis synovial fluid. Some motif variants were previously reported in reactive arthritis synovial fluid and blood.

Each TCR beta library was made by quantitative 5'-RACE that incorporated molecular barcodes. TCRdb re-derived calls from the 5' RACE reads in MiXCR, one entry per CDR3 protein. This table holds just under 550,000 distinct CDR3 sequences, roughly 12% found once. The chain joins TRBV12-3 or TRBV12-4 to TRBJ2-2; 11 bases map to TRBD2. The sequenced sample was blood, either unsorted or a sorted T cell fraction (not recorded which). This sequence was found in a male donor with ankylosing spondylitis. The CDR3 loop is CASRALNLAGGPTGELFF. The CDR3 DNA follows: TGTGCCAGCAGAGCATTAAACTTAGCGGGAGGGCCGACCGGGGAGCTGTTTTTT.